The present TCR beta chain was sequenced within a study of cytomegalovirus exposure and HLA in healthy donors. Study-wide findings and caveats: Within the approximately 130 validation repertoires, first-cohort TCR clusters tended to co-occur, according to a later analysis.

In regard to this clone: The target antigen is unknown.

While the first cohort had around 700 subjects, the donors belonged to the separate validation cohort of over a hundred subjects. The protocol was immunoSEQ multiplex PCR, while the TCRdb copy is restricted to in-frame clones and leaves out a portion. The table has around 60,000 clones, roughly 95% seen once. This receptor was identified in a woman younger than 30 in good health and CMV-seronegative. Input material: PBMCs.

This CDR3 reads CASTRTSSNEQFF. In nucleotides, the CDR3 is TGTGCCAGCACCAGGACTAGCTCCAATGAGCAGTTCTTC. This chain joins TRBV5-8 and TRBJ2-1; the match to TRBD2 covers 8 bases. The germline gives CDR1 SGHTS, CDR2 YDEGEE. CDR3 length: 13 residues. V was pared by 6 bases and J by 6 bases, with 5 bases of the junction left unmatched. Full variable domain (remainder filled in from reference TRBV5-8 and TRBJ2-1): EAGVTQSPTHLIKTRGQQATLRCSPISGHTSVYWYQQALGLGLQFLLWYDEGEERNRGNFPPRFSGRQFPNYSSELNVNALELEDSALYLCASTRTSSNEQFFGPGTRLTVL.